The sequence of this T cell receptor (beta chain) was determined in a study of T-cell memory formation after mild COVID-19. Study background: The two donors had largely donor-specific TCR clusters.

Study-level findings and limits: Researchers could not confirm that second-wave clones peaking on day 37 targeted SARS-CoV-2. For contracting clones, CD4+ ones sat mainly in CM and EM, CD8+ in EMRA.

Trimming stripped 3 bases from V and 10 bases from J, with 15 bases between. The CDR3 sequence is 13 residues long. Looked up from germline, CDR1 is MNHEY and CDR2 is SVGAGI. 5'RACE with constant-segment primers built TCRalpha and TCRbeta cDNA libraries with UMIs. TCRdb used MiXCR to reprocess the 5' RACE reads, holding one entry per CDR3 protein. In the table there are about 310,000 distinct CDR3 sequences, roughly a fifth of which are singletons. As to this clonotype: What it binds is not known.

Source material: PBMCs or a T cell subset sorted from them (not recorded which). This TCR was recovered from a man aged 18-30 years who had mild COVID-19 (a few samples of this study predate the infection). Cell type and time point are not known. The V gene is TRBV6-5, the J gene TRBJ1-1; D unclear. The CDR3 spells CASSYVGIRGAFF. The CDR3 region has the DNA TGTGCCAGCAGTTATGTGGGGATACGAGGAGCTTTCTTT.